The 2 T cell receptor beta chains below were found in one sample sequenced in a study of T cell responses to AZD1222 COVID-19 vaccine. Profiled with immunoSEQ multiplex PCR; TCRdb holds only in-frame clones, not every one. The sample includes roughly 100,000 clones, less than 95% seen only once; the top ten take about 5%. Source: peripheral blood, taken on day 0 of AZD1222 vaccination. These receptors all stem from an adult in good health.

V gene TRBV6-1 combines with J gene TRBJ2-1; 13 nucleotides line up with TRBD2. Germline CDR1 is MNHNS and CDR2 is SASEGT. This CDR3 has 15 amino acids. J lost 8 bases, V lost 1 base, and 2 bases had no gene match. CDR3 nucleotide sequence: TGTGCCAGCAGTGAAGGACTAGCGGGGGGCTATGAGCAGTTCTTC. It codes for CASSEGLAGGYEQFF.

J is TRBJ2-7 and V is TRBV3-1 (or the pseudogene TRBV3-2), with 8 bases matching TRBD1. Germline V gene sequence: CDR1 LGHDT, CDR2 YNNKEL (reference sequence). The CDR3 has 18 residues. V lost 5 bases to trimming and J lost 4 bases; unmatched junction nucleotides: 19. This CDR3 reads CASSGRDRLLSGSYEQYF. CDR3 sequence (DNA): TGTGCCAGCAGCGGCCGGGACAGGTTACTATCGGGGAGTTACGAGCAGTACTTC.